This T cell receptor (beta chain) derives from a study of cytomegalovirus exposure and HLA in healthy donors. Study-wide points: Follow-up analysis later connected one missense variant in DCLRE1C with trimming of TCR beta V- and J-genes. The study assumed roughly uniform donor sequencing depth for presence/absence analyses.

About this clone itself: The antigen is unknown.

PCR primers comprised 60 Vbeta and 13 Jbeta primers. This table comes from immunoSEQ multiplex PCR, and its TCRdb copy is limited to in-frame clones, with some not included. Of some 120,000 clones detected, over 70% appear once; the ten largest clones hold around 1.7%. The CDR3 is 15 residues long. Germline trimming cut 4 bases from V and 6 bases from J; bases unmatched to any gene: 7. The germline CDR1 and CDR2 sequences are SGHTA and FQGTGA. Sequencing input: PBMCs. The chain uses TRBV7-3 and TRBJ2-2, with TRBD1 matching 8 bases. The clonotype comes from a woman between 18 and 30 years old in good health and CMV-seronegative. CDR3 DNA: TGTGCCAGCAGCTCGAGGACAGGGCCCCCCGGGGAGCTGTTTTTT. Protein product: CASSSRTGPPGELFF.